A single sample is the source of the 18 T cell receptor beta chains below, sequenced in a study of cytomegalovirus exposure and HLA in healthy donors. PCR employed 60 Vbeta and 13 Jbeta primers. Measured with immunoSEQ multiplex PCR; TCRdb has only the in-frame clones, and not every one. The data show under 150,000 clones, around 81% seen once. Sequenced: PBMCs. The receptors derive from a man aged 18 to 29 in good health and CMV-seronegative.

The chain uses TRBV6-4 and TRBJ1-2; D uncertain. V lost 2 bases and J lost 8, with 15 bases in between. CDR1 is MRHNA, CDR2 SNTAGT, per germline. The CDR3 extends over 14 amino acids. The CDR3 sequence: CASSDPPNEWGYTF. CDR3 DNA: TGTGCCAGCAGTGACCCCCCGAACGAGTGGGGCTACACCTTC.

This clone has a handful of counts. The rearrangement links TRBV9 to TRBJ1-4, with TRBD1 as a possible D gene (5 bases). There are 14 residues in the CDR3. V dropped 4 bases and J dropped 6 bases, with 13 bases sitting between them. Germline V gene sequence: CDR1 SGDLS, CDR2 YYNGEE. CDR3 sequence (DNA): TGTGCCAGCAGCTCTTCGGGACTCTATGAAAAACTGTTTTTT. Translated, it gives CASSSSGLYEKLFF. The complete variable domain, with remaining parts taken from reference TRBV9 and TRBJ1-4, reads DSGVTQTPKHLITATGQRVTLRCSPRSGDLSVYWYQQSLDQGLQFLIQYYNGEERAKGNILERFSAQQFPDLHSELNLSSLELGDSALYFCASSSSGLYEKLFFGSGTQLSVL.

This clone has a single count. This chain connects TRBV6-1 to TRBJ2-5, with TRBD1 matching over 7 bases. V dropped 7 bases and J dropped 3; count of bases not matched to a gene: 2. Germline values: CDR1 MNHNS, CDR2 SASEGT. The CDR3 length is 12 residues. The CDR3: CASKGTEETQYF. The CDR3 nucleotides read TGTGCCAGCAAAGGGACAGAAGAGACCCAGTACTTC.

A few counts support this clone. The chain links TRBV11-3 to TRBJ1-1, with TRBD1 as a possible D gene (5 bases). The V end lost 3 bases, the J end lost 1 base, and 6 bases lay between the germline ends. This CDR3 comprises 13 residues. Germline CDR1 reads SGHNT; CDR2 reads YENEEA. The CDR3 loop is CASSFGQNTEAFF. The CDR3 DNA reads TGTGCCAGCAGCTTCGGACAGAACACTGAAGCTTTCTTT.

The CDR3 protein is CSVEDGTGGDYEQYF. CDR3 bases: TGCAGCGTTGAAGACGGGACAGGGGGCGACTACGAGCAGTACTTC. This chain connects TRBV29-1 to TRBJ2-7; TRBD1 matches at 12 bases. The CDR3 length is 15 residues. With V trimmed by 0 bases and J by 3 bases, 3 bases remained unmatched. CDR1 and CDR2 (germline): SQVTM, ANQGSEA.

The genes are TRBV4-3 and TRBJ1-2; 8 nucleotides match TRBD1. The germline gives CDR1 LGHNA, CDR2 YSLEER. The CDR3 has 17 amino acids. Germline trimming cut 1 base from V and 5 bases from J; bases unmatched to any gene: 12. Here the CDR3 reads CASSQGSGQGVGYGYTF. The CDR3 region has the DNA TGCGCCAGCAGCCAAGGCTCCGGACAGGGCGTGGGTTATGGCTACACCTTC.

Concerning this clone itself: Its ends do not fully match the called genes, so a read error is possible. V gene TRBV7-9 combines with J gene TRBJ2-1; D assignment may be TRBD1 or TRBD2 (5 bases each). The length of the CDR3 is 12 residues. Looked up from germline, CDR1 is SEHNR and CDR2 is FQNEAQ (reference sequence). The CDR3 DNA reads TGTTCCAGCAGGGAGCGTAACAATGAGCAGTTCTTC. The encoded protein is CSSRERNNEQFF.

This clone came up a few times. In nucleotides, the CDR3 is TGCGCCAGCAGCCTTCGCCCAACCCCCGGGGGCTACAATGAGCAGTTCTTC. Translation gives CASSLRPTPGGYNEQFF. V and J are TRBV4-1 and TRBJ2-1, with D tentatively TRBD2 (6 bases). Deletions cut 4 bases from V and 3 bases from J, with 19 bases between. CDR1 and CDR2 from the germline V gene are MGHRA and YSYEKL. The CDR3 sequence is 17 residues long.

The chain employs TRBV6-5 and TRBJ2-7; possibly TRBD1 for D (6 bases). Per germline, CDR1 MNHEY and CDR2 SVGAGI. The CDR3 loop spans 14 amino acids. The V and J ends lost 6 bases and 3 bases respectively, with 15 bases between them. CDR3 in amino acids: CASSSVGQLYEQYF. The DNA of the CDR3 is TGTGCCAGCAGCTCGGTGGGACAACTCTACGAGCAGTACTTC.

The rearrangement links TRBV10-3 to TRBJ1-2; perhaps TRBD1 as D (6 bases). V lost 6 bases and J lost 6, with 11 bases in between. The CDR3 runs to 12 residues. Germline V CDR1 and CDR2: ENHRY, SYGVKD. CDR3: CAIRRNRDGYTF. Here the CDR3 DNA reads TGTGCCATCAGGAGGAACAGGGATGGCTACACCTTC.

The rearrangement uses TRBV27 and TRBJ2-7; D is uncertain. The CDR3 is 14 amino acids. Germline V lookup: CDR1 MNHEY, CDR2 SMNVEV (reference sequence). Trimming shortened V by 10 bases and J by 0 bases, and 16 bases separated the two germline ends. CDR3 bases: TGTGCCACCCGCAGCTTGTCTAGCTCCTACGAGCAGTACTTC. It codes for CATRSLSSSYEQYF.

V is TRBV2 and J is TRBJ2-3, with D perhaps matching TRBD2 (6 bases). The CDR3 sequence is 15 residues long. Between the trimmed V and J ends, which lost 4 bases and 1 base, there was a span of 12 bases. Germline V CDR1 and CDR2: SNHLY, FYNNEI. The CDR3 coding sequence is TGTGCCAGCAGTGTGACTAGGGGCGGCACAGATACGCAGTATTTT. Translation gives CASSVTRGGTDTQYF.

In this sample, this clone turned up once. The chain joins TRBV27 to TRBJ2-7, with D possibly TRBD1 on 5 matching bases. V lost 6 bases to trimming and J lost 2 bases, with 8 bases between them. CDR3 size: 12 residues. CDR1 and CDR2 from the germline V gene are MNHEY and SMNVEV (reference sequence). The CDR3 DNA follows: TGTGCCAGCAGGACAGAGACCTACGAGCAGTACTTC. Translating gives CASRTETYEQYF.

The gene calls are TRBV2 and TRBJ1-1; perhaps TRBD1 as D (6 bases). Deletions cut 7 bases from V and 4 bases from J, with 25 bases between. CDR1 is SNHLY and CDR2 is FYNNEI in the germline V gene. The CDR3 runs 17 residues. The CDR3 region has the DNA TGTGCCAGCACCAGGCCCACCGGGGGGCCCCGCGGCACTGAAGCTTTCTTT. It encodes CASTRPTGGPRGTEAFF.

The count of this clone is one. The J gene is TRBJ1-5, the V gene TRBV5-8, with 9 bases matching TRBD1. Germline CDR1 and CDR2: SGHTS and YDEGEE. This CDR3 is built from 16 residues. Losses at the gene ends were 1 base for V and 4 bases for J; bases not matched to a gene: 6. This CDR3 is CASSLFVGQGNQPQHF. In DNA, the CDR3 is TGTGCCAGCAGCTTGTTCGTCGGACAGGGGAATCAGCCCCAGCATTTT.

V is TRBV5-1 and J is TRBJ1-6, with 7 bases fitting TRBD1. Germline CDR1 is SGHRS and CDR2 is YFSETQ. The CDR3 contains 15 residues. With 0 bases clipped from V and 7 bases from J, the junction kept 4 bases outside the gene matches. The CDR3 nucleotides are TGCGCCAGCAGCTTGGGGGGGACAGAAAATTCACCCCTCCACTTT. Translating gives CASSLGGTENSPLHF.

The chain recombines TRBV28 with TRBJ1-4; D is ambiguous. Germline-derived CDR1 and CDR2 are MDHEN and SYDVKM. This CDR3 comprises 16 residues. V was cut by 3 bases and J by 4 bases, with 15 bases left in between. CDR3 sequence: CASSFHTKNVNEKLFF. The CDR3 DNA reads TGTGCCAGCAGTTTCCATACAAAAAACGTTAATGAAAAACTGTTTTTT.

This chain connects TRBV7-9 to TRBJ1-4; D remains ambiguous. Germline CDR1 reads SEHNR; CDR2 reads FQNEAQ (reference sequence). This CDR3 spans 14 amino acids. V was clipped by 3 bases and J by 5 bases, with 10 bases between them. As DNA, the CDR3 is TGTGCCAGCAGCTTGAGCAGGTCCAATGAAAAACTGTTTTTT. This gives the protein CASSLSRSNEKLFF.